The entry below gives a single TCR beta chain sequence along with its context. Its cognate antigen is unknown. This specimen comes from a study of radiotherapy plus CTLA-4 blockade in lung cancer. Overall study results and limits: It was early blood T cell clone dynamics, with interferon-beta, that reportedly best predicted response.

CDR3 size: 13 residues. Looked up from germline, CDR1 is GTSNPN and CDR2 is SVGIG (reference sequence). With 4 bases removed from V and 7 bases from J, the gap between germline ends came to 11 bases. Measured with immunoSEQ multiplex PCR; TCRdb has only the in-frame clones, and not every one. The data hold around 72,000 clones, with roughly 78% observed a single time. The sequenced sample was peripheral blood, obtained from a patient treated with radiotherapy plus ipilimumab. This sequence originates from a human donor with non-small cell lung cancer who had a complete response to radiotherapy plus ipilimumab. V gene TRBV30 combines with J gene TRBJ1-6, with D possibly TRBD1 on 5 matching bases. CDR3 sequence: CAWNRGENSPLHF. As DNA, the CDR3 is TGTGCCTGGAATAGAGGGGAGAATTCACCCCTCCACTTT. The entire variable domain, with the rest obtained from reference TRBV30 and TRBJ1-6, is as follows: SQTIHQWPATLVQPVGSPLSLECTVEGTSNPNLYWYRQAAGRGLQLLFYSVGIGQISSEVPQNLSASRPQDRQFILSSKKLLLSDSGFYLCAWNRGENSPLHFGNGTRLTVT.